This record looks at one T cell receptor beta chain sequence and its context. Here immunoSEQ multiplex PCR was the method, and the copy in TCRdb shows in-frame clones only, minus some. The table has about 180,000 clones, 85% to 90% seen once. These data belong to a study of control samples from healthy donors and cancer patients. This TCR came from a woman aged 45-59 years in good health. The sequencing input was blood.

Written as DNA, the CDR3 is TGCGCCAGCAGCTCGAATCCAGAGGGGGAAGCTTTCTTT. It specifies CASSSNPEGEAFF. V and J are TRBV5-1 and TRBJ1-1; D possibly corresponds to TRBD1 (5 bases). CDR3 length equals 13 residues. Germline V gene data show CDR1 as SGHRS and CDR2 as YFSETQ. V lost 3 bases and J lost 8, with 14 bases in between. The full variable domain, in which reference TRBV5-1 and TRBJ1-1 provide the parts outside the CDR3, is KAGVTQTPRYLIKTRGQQVTLSCSPISGHRSVSWYQQTPGQGLQFLFEYFSETQRNKGNFPGRFSGRQFSNSRSEMNVSTLELGDSALYLCASSSNPEGEAFFGQGTRLTVV.